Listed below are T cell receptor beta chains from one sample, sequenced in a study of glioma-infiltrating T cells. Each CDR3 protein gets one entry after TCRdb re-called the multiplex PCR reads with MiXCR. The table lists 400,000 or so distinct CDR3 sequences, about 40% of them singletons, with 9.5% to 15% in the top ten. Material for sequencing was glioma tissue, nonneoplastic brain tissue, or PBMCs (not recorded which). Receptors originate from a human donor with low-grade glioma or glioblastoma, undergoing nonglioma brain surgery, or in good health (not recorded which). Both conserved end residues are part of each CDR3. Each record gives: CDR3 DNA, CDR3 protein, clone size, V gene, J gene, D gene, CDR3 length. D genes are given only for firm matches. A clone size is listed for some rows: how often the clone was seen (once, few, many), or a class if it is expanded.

DNA: TGTGCCAGCAGTCTACAGGGTTGGTATGGGACTAGCGGGAGGGCCGTTGAGCAGTTCTTC; CDR3: CASSLQGWYGTSGRAVEQFF; size: few; V: TRBV6-2/TRBV6-3; J: TRBJ2-1; D: TRBD2; length: 20
DNA: TGTGCCAGCAGTTACTCACCACCTACAGGGATCTACAACGAGCAGTACTTC; CDR3: CASSYSPPTGIYNEQYF; size: NA; V: TRBV6-6; J: TRBJ2-7; D: NA; length: 17
DNA: TGCGCCAGCAGCCAAGTCCCCTCCGGGGACTCCTACGAGCAGTACTTC; CDR3: CASSQVPSGDSYEQYF; size: NA; V: TRBV4-1; J: TRBJ2-7; D: NA; length: 16
DNA: TGCGCCAGCAGGGCATTGGGTGAGCAGTTCTTC; CDR3: CASRALGEQFF; size: NA; V: TRBV7-9; J: TRBJ2-1; D: NA; length: 11
DNA: TGCGCCAGCAGCCAAGAGCTTAGATCGGGAGAGACCCAGTACTTC; CDR3: CASSQELRSGETQYF; size: few; V: TRBV4-1; J: TRBJ2-5; D: NA; length: 15
DNA: TGTACCAGCAGCCGCCGGGACATCTTCCTCCAAGGGGGCTACACCTTC; CDR3: CTSSRRDIFLQGGYTF; size: NA; V: TRBV7-2; J: TRBJ1-2; D: NA; length: 16
DNA: TGTGCCAGCAGTTTGGACATCAACGAGCAGTACTTC; CDR3: CASSLDINEQYF; size: few; V: TRBV6-1; J: TRBJ2-7; D: NA; length: 12
DNA: TGCGCCAGCAGCCCAAGACAGGGTACGAAGCAGTACTTC; CDR3: CASSPRQGTKQYF; size: NA; V: TRBV5-1; J: TRBJ2-7; D: TRBD1; length: 13
DNA: TGTGCCAGCAGTGATGAGGGAGGGGGGGATACGCAGTATTTT; CDR3: CASSDEGGGDTQYF; size: few; V: TRBV2; J: TRBJ2-3; D: NA; length: 14
DNA: TGCAGTGCTGGGTGGACCTACGAGCAGTACTTC; CDR3: CSAGWTYEQYF; size: many; V: TRBV20-1; J: TRBJ2-7; D: NA; length: 11
DNA: TGCAGTGCTAGGGGACTAGCGGGCTGGGCAGATACGCAGTATTTT; CDR3: CSARGLAGWADTQYF; size: NA; V: TRBV20-1; J: TRBJ2-3; D: TRBD2; length: 15
DNA: TGTGCCATCAGCCACATTACGAGGGGGCGCTACGAGCAGTACTTC; CDR3: CAISHITRGRYEQYF; size: few; V: TRBV10-3; J: TRBJ2-7; D: TRBD1; length: 15
DNA: TGTGCCAGCAGCTTAGCGCCAAGCGGGAGTCACCGGGGCACAGATACGCAGTATTTT; CDR3: CASSLAPSGSHRGTDTQYF; size: few; V: TRBV7-6; J: TRBJ2-3; D: TRBD2; length: 19
DNA: TGCAGTGCTAGAGACCCTAGCGGGAGTGGCAATGAGCAGTTCTTC; CDR3: CSARDPSGSGNEQFF; size: NA; V: TRBV20-1; J: TRBJ2-1; D: TRBD2; length: 15
DNA: TGTGCCAGCAGTTTTCATCGAATCACTGAAGCTTTCTTT; CDR3: CASSFHRITEAFF; size: NA; V: TRBV12-3/TRBV12-4; J: TRBJ1-1; D: NA; length: 13
DNA: TGTGCTAGTGGTTTGGTACCGTCCAGGGAATCCTACGAGCAGTACTTC; CDR3: CASGLVPSRESYEQYF; size: few; V: TRBV12-5; J: TRBJ2-7; D: NA; length: 16
DNA: TGTGCCAGCAACATGAACAGGGGCAATACGCAGTATTTT; CDR3: CASNMNRGNTQYF; size: NA; V: TRBV7-2; J: TRBJ2-3; D: TRBD1; length: 13
DNA: TGCAGCGTTGAAGGTGACACGATCGAGTACCAAGAGACCCAGTACTTC; CDR3: CSVEGDTIEYQETQYF; size: few; V: TRBV29-1; J: TRBJ2-5; D: NA; length: 16
DNA: TGTGCCAGCAGCTTAGGGCAGCCGGAGCAGTTCTTC; CDR3: CASSLGQPEQFF; size: few; V: TRBV11-2; J: TRBJ2-1; D: NA; length: 12
DNA: TGTGCCAGCAGCGACAGACAGGGAATCTACGAGCAGTACTTC; CDR3: CASSDRQGIYEQYF; size: few; V: TRBV5-4; J: TRBJ2-7; D: TRBD1; length: 14
DNA: TGTGCCAGCAGGCCCGAACATGGGGGATCACCCCTCCACTTT; CDR3: CASRPEHGGSPLHF; size: NA; V: TRBV12-3/TRBV12-4; J: TRBJ1-6; D: NA; length: 14
DNA: TGCAGTGCTTTCGGACTAGCGGGGAATTACAATGAGCAGTTCTTC; CDR3: CSAFGLAGNYNEQFF; size: NA; V: TRBV20-1; J: TRBJ2-1; D: TRBD2; length: 15
DNA: TGTGCCAGCAGCTACCCTTCCGGTCCCCAGGAGACCCAGTACTTC; CDR3: CASSYPSGPQETQYF; size: NA; V: TRBV7-6; J: TRBJ2-5; D: NA; length: 15
DNA: TGTGCCACCAGCAGCCGACTAGCGGCCGTAGGCACCGGGGAGCTGTTTTTT; CDR3: CATSSRLAAVGTGELFF; size: NA; V: TRBV15; J: TRBJ2-2; D: TRBD2; length: 17
DNA: TGCAGTGCTAGATTATCCGTCTACGAGCAGTACTTC; CDR3: CSARLSVYEQYF; size: many; V: TRBV20-1; J: TRBJ2-7; D: NA; length: 12
DNA: TGCAGTGCTAGTTTACCCGGGACAGGGTACCAATACAATGAGCAGTTCTTC; CDR3: CSASLPGTGYQYNEQFF; size: NA; V: TRBV20-1; J: TRBJ2-1; D: TRBD1; length: 17
DNA: TGTGTTAGCAGTTTGGGACAGGGGTACGAGCAGTACTTC; CDR3: CVSSLGQGYEQYF; size: NA; V: TRBV27; J: TRBJ2-7; D: TRBD1; length: 13
DNA: TGTGCTAGCAGCTTAGAGTCTGGAGCCAATGAGCAGTTCTTC; CDR3: CASSLESGANEQFF; size: NA; V: TRBV7-6; J: TRBJ2-1; D: NA; length: 14
DNA: TGTGCCAGCAGCCCCCGGGACAGTGGGACCTACGAGCAGTACTTC; CDR3: CASSPRDSGTYEQYF; size: few; V: TRBV4-2; J: TRBJ2-7; D: TRBD1; length: 15
DNA: TGTGCCAGCACCGGATTGGACTTGAACACTGAAGCTTTCTTT; CDR3: CASTGLDLNTEAFF; size: few; V: TRBV2; J: TRBJ1-1; D: NA; length: 14
DNA: TGTGCCAGCATTTCAATTGGCGAGCAGTACTTC; CDR3: CASISIGEQYF; size: NA; V: TRBV28; J: TRBJ2-7; D: NA; length: 11
DNA: TGTGCCAGCAGCGAGACTAGCGTCAACTCCGAGCAGTACTTC; CDR3: CASSETSVNSEQYF; size: many; V: TRBV2; J: TRBJ2-7; D: TRBD2; length: 14
DNA: TGTGCCAGCAGTTCGACAGGGCGCAATCAGCCCCAGCATTTT; CDR3: CASSSTGRNQPQHF; size: many; V: TRBV28; J: TRBJ1-5; D: TRBD1; length: 14
DNA: TGTGCCAGCAGCTCCTGGGACAGGGTGGACAATGAGCAGTTCTTC; CDR3: CASSSWDRVDNEQFF; size: NA; V: TRBV7-9; J: TRBJ2-1; D: TRBD1; length: 15
DNA: TGTGCCAGCAGTTTTGGGGCCAGGGGAAGCGGCGACGAGCAGTACTTC; CDR3: CASSFGARGSGDEQYF; size: few; V: TRBV28; J: TRBJ2-7; D: NA; length: 16
DNA: TGTGCCAGCAGACCGCCGGGGTTTGAGCAGTTCTTC; CDR3: CASRPPGFEQFF; size: many; V: TRBV28; J: TRBJ2-1; D: NA; length: 12
DNA: TGTGCCAGCAGCCGACGGGTCCAAGAGACCCAGTACTTC; CDR3: CASSRRVQETQYF; size: many; V: TRBV2; J: TRBJ2-5; D: NA; length: 13
DNA: TGCAGCGTGGGAGGTGGCGGGAGAGTCACCGGGGAGCTGTTTTTT; CDR3: CSVGGGGRVTGELFF; size: NA; V: TRBV29-1; J: TRBJ2-2; D: TRBD2; length: 15
DNA: TGTGCCAGCAGTTGGGTGAGAAATCAGCCCCAGCATTTT; CDR3: CASSWVRNQPQHF; size: many; V: TRBV27; J: TRBJ1-5; D: NA; length: 13
DNA: TGTGCCAGCACGGCAGACATTAACTATGGCTACACCTTC; CDR3: CASTADINYGYTF; size: few; V: TRBV2; J: TRBJ1-2; D: NA; length: 13
DNA: TGTGCCAGCAGCTCGGGACTAGCGCTCTCCGAGCAGTACTTC; CDR3: CASSSGLALSEQYF; size: NA; V: TRBV7-9; J: TRBJ2-7; D: TRBD2; length: 14
DNA: TGTGCCAGCAGCCAAGATAAGGACGTCTATGGCTACACCTTC; CDR3: CASSQDKDVYGYTF; size: few; V: TRBV3-1; J: TRBJ1-2; D: NA; length: 14
DNA: TGTGCCAGCCGGGACTACGCCCTCTCCTACGAGCAGTACTTC; CDR3: CASRDYALSYEQYF; size: NA; V: TRBV6-1; J: TRBJ2-7; D: TRBD2; length: 14
DNA: TGTGCCAGCAATGCCAGACAGAAGACCTACAATGAGCAGTTCTTC; CDR3: CASNARQKTYNEQFF; size: NA; V: TRBV2; J: TRBJ2-1; D: NA; length: 15